These T cell receptor beta chains were read from a single sample in a study of blood T cell repertoires in COVID-19. Clones were sequenced by immunoSEQ multiplex PCR, and TCRdb holds only the in-frame ones, with some missing. The repertoire holds tens of thousands of clones, with more than 75% as singletons. Sample: peripheral blood. These receptors originate from a man between 45 and 60 years old with active COVID-19. CDR3s include the opening cysteine and the closing phenylalanine or tryptophan. The D gene is left open where the match is weak. Expanded clones are given a class, and other clones once, few, many or no size at all.

clone_size: NA; d_call: NA; v_call: TRBV27; j_call: TRBJ1-1; cdr3_aa: CASSLDRRNTEAFF; cdr3_nt: TGTGCCAGCAGTCTAGACAGGAGAAACACTGAAGCTTTCTTT
clone_size: NA; d_call: NA; v_call: TRBV29-1; j_call: TRBJ1-2; cdr3_aa: CSVDQGTYYGYTF; cdr3_nt: TGCAGCGTTGACCAGGGGACCTACTATGGCTACACCTTC
clone_size: NA; d_call: NA; v_call: TRBV9; j_call: TRBJ1-3; cdr3_aa: CASSPPTGDSGNTIYF; cdr3_nt: TGTGCCAGCAGCCCCCCGACGGGAGACTCTGGAAACACCATATATTTT
clone_size: NA; d_call: TRBD1; v_call: TRBV30; j_call: TRBJ2-2; cdr3_aa: CAWSVRRQGAYTGELFF; cdr3_nt: TGTGCCTGGAGTGTTCGCCGACAGGGGGCATATACCGGGGAGCTGTTTTTT
clone_size: NA; d_call: TRBD2; v_call: TRBV5-5; j_call: TRBJ2-7; cdr3_aa: CASSFGLAGAYEQYF; cdr3_nt: TGTGCCAGCAGCTTTGGACTAGCGGGGGCCTACGAGCAGTACTTC
clone_size: once; d_call: NA; v_call: TRBV18; j_call: TRBJ1-5; cdr3_aa: CASSLLQGGNQPQHF; cdr3_nt: TGTGCCAGCTCACTGCTACAAGGAGGGAATCAGCCCCAGCATTTT
clone_size: NA; d_call: TRBD1; v_call: TRBV7-9; j_call: TRBJ1-5; cdr3_aa: CASSLGTGDQPQHF; cdr3_nt: TGTGCCAGCAGCTTAGGGACAGGGGATCAGCCCCAGCATTTT
clone_size: once; d_call: NA; v_call: TRBV10-3; j_call: TRBJ2-7; cdr3_aa: CASKTGMSSYEQYF; cdr3_nt: TGTGCCAGCAAGACAGGTATGAGCTCCTACGAGCAGTACTTC
clone_size: NA; d_call: TRBD1; v_call: TRBV4-2; j_call: TRBJ1-2; cdr3_aa: CASSPGWAGGNYGYTF; cdr3_nt: TGTGCCAGCAGCCCCGGGTGGGCAGGGGGCAACTATGGCTACACCTTC
clone_size: NA; d_call: TRBD2; v_call: TRBV5-5; j_call: TRBJ2-1; cdr3_aa: CASSLAAGGYNEQFF; cdr3_nt: TGTGCCAGCAGCTTGGCAGCGGGAGGGTACAATGAGCAGTTCTTC
clone_size: NA; d_call: NA; v_call: TRBV2; j_call: TRBJ1-6; cdr3_aa: CASREQGGNSPLHF; cdr3_nt: TGTGCCAGCAGGGAGCAGGGTGGAAATTCACCCCTCCACTTT
clone_size: NA; d_call: NA; v_call: TRBV27; j_call: TRBJ2-5; cdr3_aa: CASRSRVKTQYF; cdr3_nt: TGTGCCAGCAGGAGTCGCGTAAAGACCCAGTACTTC
clone_size: few; d_call: NA; v_call: TRBV15; j_call: TRBJ1-6; cdr3_aa: CATSKGRNSPLHF; cdr3_nt: TGTGCCACCAGCAAAGGGAGAAACTCACCCCTCCACTTT
clone_size: NA; d_call: NA; v_call: TRBV10-2; j_call: TRBJ1-1; cdr3_aa: CASKSAPFEAEAFF; cdr3_nt: TGCGCCAGCAAATCAGCGCCCTTTGAGGCTGAAGCTTTCTTT
clone_size: NA; d_call: NA; v_call: TRBV2; j_call: TRBJ2-6; cdr3_aa: CASRRAPGANVLTF; cdr3_nt: TGTGCCAGCAGAAGAGCGCCTGGGGCCAACGTCCTGACTTTC
clone_size: NA; d_call: TRBD1; v_call: TRBV28; j_call: TRBJ2-5; cdr3_aa: CASRLQGRSQETQYF; cdr3_nt: TGTGCCAGCAGACTACAGGGGCGCTCCCAAGAGACCCAGTACTTC
clone_size: NA; d_call: TRBD1; v_call: TRBV28; j_call: TRBJ1-4; cdr3_aa: CASSLRLQGKKKLFF; cdr3_nt: TGTGCCAGCAGTTTGCGTCTACAGGGGAAAAAAAAACTGTTTTTT
clone_size: few; d_call: NA; v_call: TRBV6-6; j_call: TRBJ2-2; cdr3_aa: CASSYSTTVTGELFF; cdr3_nt: TGTGCCAGCAGTTACTCAACGACAGTCACCGGGGAGCTGTTTTTT